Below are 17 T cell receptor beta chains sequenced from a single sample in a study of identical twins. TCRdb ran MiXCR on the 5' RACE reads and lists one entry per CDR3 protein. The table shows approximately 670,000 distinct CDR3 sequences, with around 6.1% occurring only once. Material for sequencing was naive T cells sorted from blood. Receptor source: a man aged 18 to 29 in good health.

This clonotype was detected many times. The CDR3 DNA reads as TGTGCCAGCAGGACCCGGACGGACACCTACGAGCAGTACTTC. It yields the protein CASRTRTDTYEQYF. This chain connects TRBV7-2 to TRBJ2-7; possible D gene TRBD1, 5 bases. V was trimmed by 6 bases and J by 2 bases, leaving 14 bases between them. This CDR3 has 14 amino acids. CDR1 SGHTA and CDR2 FQGNSA come from the germline V gene.

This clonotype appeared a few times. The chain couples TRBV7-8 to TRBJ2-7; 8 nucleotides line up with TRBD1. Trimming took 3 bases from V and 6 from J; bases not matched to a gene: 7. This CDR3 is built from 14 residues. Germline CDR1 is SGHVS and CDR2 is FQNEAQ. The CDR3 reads CASSLSGTGREQYV. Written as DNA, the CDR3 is TGTGCCAGCAGCTTGTCCGGGACAGGTCGCGAGCAGTACGTC.

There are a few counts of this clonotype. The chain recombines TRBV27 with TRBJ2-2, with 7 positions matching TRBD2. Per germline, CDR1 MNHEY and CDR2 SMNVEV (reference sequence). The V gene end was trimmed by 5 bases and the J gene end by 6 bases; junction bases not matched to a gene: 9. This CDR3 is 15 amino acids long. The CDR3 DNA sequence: TGTGCCAGCAGTGTCAGAACTAGCGCTCCCGGGGAGCTGTTTTTT. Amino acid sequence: CASSVRTSAPGELFF.

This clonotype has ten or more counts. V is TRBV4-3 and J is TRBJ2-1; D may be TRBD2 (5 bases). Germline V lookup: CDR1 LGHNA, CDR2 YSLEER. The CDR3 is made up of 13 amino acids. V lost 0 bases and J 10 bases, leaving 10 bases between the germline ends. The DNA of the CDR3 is TGCGCCAGCAGCCAAGAGGAGGACGCCGAGCAGTTCTTC. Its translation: CASSQEEDAEQFF.

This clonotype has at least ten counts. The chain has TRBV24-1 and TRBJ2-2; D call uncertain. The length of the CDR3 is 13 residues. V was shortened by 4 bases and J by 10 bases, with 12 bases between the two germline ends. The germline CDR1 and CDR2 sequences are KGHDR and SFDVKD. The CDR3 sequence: CATSEVVWEELFF. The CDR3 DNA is TGTGCCACCAGTGAAGTTGTTTGGGAGGAGCTGTTTTTT.

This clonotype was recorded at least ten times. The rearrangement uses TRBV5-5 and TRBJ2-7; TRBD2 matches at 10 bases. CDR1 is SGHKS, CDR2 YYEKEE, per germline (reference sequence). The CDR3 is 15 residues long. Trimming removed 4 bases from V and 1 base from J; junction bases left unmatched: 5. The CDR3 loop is CASSQGLATSYEQYV. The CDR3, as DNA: TGTGCCAGCAGCCAGGGACTAGCGACTTCCTACGAGCAGTACGTC.

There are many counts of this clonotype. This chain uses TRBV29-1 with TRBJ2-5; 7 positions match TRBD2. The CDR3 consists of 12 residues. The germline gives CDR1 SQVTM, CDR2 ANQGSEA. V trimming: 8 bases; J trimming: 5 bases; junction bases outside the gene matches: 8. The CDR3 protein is CSSLWEGETQYF. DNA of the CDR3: TGCAGCTCGCTTTGGGAGGGGGAGACCCAGTACTTC.

CDR3 amino acids: CASSRWTGGLGEQYF. In nucleotides, the CDR3 is TGTGCCAGCAGTAGATGGACAGGGGGTTTGGGCGAGCAGTACTTC. The V gene is TRBV27, the J gene TRBJ2-7, with TRBD1 identical over 10 bases. The V gene's germline CDR1 is MNHEY and CDR2 SMNVEV (reference sequence). With 5 bases clipped from V and 6 bases from J, the junction kept 10 bases outside the gene matches. The CDR3 consists of 15 residues.

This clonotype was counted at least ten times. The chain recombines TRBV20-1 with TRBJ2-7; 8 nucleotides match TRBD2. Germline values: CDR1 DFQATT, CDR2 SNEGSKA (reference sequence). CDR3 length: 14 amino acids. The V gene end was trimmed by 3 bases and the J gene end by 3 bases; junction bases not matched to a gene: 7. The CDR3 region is CSASSGLGVYEQYF. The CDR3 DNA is TGCAGTGCTAGCTCGGGACTAGGGGTCTACGAGCAGTACTTC.

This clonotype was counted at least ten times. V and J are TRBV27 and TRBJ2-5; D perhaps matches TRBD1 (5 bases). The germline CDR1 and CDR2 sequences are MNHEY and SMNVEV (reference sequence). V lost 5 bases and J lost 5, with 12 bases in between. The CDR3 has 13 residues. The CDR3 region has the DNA TGTGCCAGCAGTGCGCAGGGTGTCGAGACCCAGTACTTC. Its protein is CASSAQGVETQYF.

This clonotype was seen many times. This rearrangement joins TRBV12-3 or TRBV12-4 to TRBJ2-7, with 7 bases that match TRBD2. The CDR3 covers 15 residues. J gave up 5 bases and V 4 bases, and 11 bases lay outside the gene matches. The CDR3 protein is CASSSTGAGSHEQYV. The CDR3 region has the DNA TGTGCCAGCAGTTCAACGGGAGCGGGGTCCCACGAGCAGTACGTC.

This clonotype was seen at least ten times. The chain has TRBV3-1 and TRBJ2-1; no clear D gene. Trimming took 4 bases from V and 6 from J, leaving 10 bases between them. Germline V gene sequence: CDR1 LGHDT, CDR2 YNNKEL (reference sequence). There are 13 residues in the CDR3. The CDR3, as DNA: TGTGCCAGCAGCCGGGTGGCGAGCAATGAGCAGTTCTTC. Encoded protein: CASSRVASNEQFF.

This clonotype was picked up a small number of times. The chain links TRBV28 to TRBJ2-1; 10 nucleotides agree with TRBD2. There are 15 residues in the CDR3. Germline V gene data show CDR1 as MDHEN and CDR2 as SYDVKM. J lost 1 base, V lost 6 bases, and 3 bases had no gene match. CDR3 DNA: TGTGCCAGCAGGGCACTAGCGGGATCCTACAATGAGCAGTTCTTC. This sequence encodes CASRALAGSYNEQFF.

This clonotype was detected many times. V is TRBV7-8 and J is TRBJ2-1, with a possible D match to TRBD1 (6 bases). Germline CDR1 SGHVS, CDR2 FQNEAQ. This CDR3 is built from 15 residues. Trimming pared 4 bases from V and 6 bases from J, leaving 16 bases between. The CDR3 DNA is TGTGCCAGCAGCTCCAGTGGGGGCCCAACCAATGAGCAGTTCTTC. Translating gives CASSSSGGPTNEQFF.

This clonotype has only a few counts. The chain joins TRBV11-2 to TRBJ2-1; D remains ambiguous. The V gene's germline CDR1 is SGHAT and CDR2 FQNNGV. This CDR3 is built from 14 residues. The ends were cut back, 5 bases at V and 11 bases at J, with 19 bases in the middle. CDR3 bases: TGTGCCAGCAGCCTACTATTCGGTGATGCCAAGCAGTTCTTC. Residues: CASSLLFGDAKQFF.

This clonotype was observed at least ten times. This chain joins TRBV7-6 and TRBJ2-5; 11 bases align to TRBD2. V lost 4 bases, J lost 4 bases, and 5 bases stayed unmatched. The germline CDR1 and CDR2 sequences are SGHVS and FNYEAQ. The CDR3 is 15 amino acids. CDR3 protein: CASSSTSGSGETQYF. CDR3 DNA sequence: TGTGCCAGCAGCTCAACTAGCGGGAGTGGAGAGACCCAGTACTTC.

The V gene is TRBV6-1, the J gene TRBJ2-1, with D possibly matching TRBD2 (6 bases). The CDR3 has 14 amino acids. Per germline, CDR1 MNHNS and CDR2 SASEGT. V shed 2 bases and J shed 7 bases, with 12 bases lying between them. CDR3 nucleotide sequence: TGTGCCAGCAGTGAAAAACTAGCTGCGAATGAGCAGTTCTTC. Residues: CASSEKLAANEQFF.